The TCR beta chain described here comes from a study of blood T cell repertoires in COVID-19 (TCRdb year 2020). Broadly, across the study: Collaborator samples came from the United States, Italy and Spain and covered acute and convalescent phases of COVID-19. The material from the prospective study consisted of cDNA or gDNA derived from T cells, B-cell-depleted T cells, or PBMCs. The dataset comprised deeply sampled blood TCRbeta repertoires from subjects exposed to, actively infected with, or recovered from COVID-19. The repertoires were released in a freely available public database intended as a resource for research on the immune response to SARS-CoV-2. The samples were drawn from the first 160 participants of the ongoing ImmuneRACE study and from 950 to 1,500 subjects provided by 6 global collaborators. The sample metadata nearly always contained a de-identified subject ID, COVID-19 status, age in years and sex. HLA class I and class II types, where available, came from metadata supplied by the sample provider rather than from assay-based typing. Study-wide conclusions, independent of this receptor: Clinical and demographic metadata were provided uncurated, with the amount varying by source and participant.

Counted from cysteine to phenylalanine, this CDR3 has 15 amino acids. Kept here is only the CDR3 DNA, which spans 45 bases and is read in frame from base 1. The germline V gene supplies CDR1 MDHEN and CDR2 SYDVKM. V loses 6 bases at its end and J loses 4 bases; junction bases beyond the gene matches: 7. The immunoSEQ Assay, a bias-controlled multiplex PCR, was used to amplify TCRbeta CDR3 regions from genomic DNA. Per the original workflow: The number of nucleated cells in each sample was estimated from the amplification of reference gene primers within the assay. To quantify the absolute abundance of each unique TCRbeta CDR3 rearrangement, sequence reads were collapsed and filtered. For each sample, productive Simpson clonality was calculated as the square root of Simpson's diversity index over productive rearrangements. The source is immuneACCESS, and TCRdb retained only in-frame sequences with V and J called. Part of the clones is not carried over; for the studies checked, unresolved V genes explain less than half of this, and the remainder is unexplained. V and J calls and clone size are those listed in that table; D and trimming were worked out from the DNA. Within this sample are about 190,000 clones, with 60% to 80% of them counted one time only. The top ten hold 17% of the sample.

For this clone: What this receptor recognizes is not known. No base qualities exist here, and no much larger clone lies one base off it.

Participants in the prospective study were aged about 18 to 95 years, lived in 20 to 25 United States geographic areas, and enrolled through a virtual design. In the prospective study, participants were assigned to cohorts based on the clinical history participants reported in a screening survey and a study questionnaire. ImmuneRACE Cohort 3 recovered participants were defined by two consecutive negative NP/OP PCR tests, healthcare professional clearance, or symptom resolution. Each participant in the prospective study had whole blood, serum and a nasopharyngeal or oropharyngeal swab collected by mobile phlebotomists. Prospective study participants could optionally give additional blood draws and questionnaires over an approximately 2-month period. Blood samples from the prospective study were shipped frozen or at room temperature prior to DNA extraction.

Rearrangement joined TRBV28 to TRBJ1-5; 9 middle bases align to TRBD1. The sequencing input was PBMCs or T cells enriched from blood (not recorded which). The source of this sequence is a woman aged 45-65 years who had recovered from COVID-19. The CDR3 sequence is CASSRRDRANQPQHF. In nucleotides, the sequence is TGTGCCAGCAGCCGCCGGGACAGGGCTAATCAGCCCCAGCATTTT.